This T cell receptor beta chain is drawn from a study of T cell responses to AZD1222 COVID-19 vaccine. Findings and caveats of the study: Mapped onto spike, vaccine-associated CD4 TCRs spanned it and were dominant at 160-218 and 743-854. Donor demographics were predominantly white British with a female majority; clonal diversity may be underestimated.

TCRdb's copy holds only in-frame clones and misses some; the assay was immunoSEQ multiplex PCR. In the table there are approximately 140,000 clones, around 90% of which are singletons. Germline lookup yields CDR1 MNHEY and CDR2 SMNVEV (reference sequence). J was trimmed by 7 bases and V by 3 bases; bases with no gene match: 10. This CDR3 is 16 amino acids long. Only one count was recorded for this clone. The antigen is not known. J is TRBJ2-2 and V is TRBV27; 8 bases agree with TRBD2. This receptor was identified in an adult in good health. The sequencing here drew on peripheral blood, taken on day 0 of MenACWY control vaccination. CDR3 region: CASSFYPGGPLGELFF. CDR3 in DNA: TGTGCCAGCAGTTTTTACCCGGGAGGGCCGCTCGGGGAGCTGTTTTTT.